This T cell receptor beta chain is drawn from a study of T cell responses to AZD1222 COVID-19 vaccine. Study observations and caveats: Baseline seropositives among AZD1222 recipients totaled only 6 or 7. There were mostly white British donors and more females than males, and clonal diversity was possibly underestimated.

Turning to this clone: Antigen unknown.

In germline, CDR1 is SGDLS, CDR2 YYNGEE. The CDR3 loop spans 17 amino acids. Trimming pared 4 bases from V and 3 bases from J, leaving 19 bases between. Only in-frame clones appear in the TCRdb table, and some are missing; sequencing was by immunoSEQ multiplex PCR. There are approximately 140,000 clones in the sample; roughly 90% occur only once, and roughly 3.4% lies in the top ten. The TCR originated in an adult who received the AZD1222 COVID-19 vaccine. V is TRBV9 and J is TRBJ2-2, with a weak D call TRBD2 (6 bases). The material sequenced was peripheral blood, taken 28 days after the second AZD1222 dose. CDR3 DNA sequence: TGTGCCAGCAGCACTCGCCGTCAGGGCGGGGACACCGGGGAGCTGTTTTTT. This gives the protein CASSTRRQGGDTGELFF.